The rows below give T cell receptor beta chains drawn from one sample of a study of beta chain features in type 1 diabetes. Clones were sequenced by immunoSEQ multiplex PCR, and TCRdb holds only the in-frame ones, with some missing. The sample includes about 260,000 clones, roughly 21% of them seen just once. The sequenced sample consisted of naive CD4+ T cells from blood. The receptors were gathered from a woman in her thirties or forties with type 1 diabetes. CDR3s include the opening cysteine and the closing phenylalanine or tryptophan. The D gene is left open where the match is weak. Not all rows give a size; the values are once, few, many and, for expanded clones, a class.

TRBV6-5	NA	TRBJ1-2	13	NA	CASRSQGTYGYTF	TGTGCCAGCAGGAGTCAGGGTACCTATGGCTACACCTTC
TRBV19	few	TRBJ1-2	16	NA	CASSIRTRGRGYGYTF	TGTGCCAGTAGTATTCGGACCAGGGGCCGGGGCTATGGCTACACCTTC
TRBV7-2	NA	TRBJ2-3	14	TRBD1	CASSRTGFPDTQYF	TGTGCCAGCAGCCGGACAGGGTTTCCAGATACGCAGTATTTT
TRBV7-2	NA	TRBJ1-2	15	NA	CASSLASAGPYGYTF	TGTGCCAGCAGCTTAGCTTCGGCGGGACCATATGGCTACACCTTC
TRBV15	few	TRBJ2-6	17	NA	CATSRDFYRSGANVLTF	TGTGCCACCAGCAGAGACTTCTACCGCTCTGGGGCCAACGTCCTGACTTTC
TRBV28	NA	TRBJ2-5	12	NA	CASIQEGETQYF	TGTGCCAGCATCCAAGAGGGAGAGACCCAGTACTTC
TRBV5-1	few	TRBJ1-1	13	NA	CASSPKTMQEAFF	TGCGCCAGCAGCCCTAAAACGATGCAAGAAGCTTTCTTT
TRBV6-5	NA	TRBJ2-3	14	TRBD1	CASSDRVARGTQYF	TGTGCCAGCAGCGACAGGGTGGCTCGGGGTACGCAGTATTTT
TRBV4-1	NA	TRBJ1-2	15	TRBD1	CASSLWGQGLLGYTF	TGCGCCAGCAGCCTCTGGGGACAGGGCCTTCTTGGCTACACCTTC
TRBV30	few	TRBJ2-7	16	TRBD2	CAWSLHSGLAGFEQYF	TGTGCCTGGAGTCTCCACTCGGGACTAGCGGGATTTGAGCAGTACTTC
TRBV2	few	TRBJ1-4	14	NA	CASSFRLGLSAGLF	TGTGCCAGCAGCTTCCGTCTCGGGTTAAGCGCGGGTCTTTTT
TRBV9	NA	TRBJ1-2	15	NA	CASSASGGRNYGYTF	TGTGCCAGCAGCGCATCGGGGGGCAGAAACTATGGCTACACCTTC
TRBV2	few	TRBJ2-3	12	NA	CASRGSGDTQYF	TGTGCCAGTCGGGGGTCGGGGGATACGCAGTATTTT
TRBV14	NA	TRBJ2-7	14	NA	CASSQGWRADEQYF	TGTGCCAGCAGCCAAGGGTGGAGGGCGGACGAGCAGTACTTC
TRBV4-1	few	TRBJ1-2	14	TRBD1	CASSQGGTGNGYTF	TGCGCCAGCAGCCAAGGAGGGACAGGTAATGGCTACACCTTC
TRBV5-1	NA	TRBJ1-3	13	NA	CASREGIGNTIYF	TGCGCCAGCAGGGAGGGAATTGGAAACACCATATATTTT
TRBV29-1	NA	TRBJ2-5	10	NA	CSVVGGTQYF	TGCAGCGTTGTGGGAGGAACCCAGTACTTC
TRBV2	NA	TRBJ2-2	15	NA	CASSAPTGNTGELFF	TGTGCCAGCAGTGCCCCGACAGGGAACACCGGGGAGCTGTTTTTT
TRBV6-1	few	TRBJ2-5	16	TRBD2	CASSGTSGRAVETQYF	TGTGCCAGCAGTGGGACTAGCGGGAGGGCCGTGGAGACCCAGTACTTC
TRBV5-1	NA	TRBJ1-6	16	TRBD1	CASRGDRGSGDSPLHF	TGCGCCAGCAGGGGAGACAGGGGATCTGGGGATTCACCCCTCCACTTT
TRBV5-6	few	TRBJ1-6	14	NA	CASRLWSADSPLHF	TGTGCCAGCAGGCTCTGGAGCGCGGATTCACCCCTCCACTTT
TRBV7-2	NA	TRBJ2-7	13	NA	CASRSTGVYEQYF	TGTGCCAGCAGGTCCACGGGAGTCTACGAGCAGTACTTC
TRBV30	NA	TRBJ1-2	12	NA	CACHDRGYGYTF	TGTGCCTGCCACGACAGAGGTTATGGCTACACCTTC
TRBV5-4	NA	TRBJ1-2	16	TRBD1	CASSPGQGTLPYGYTF	TGTGCCAGCAGCCCGGGACAGGGGACCCTTCCTTATGGCTACACCTTC
TRBV11-1	few	TRBJ2-2	17	TRBD1	CASRLIDRGRNTGELFF	TGTGCCAGCAGGCTTATCGACAGGGGGCGGAACACCGGGGAGCTGTTTTTT
TRBV14	NA	TRBJ2-3	16	TRBD1	CASSQEPGQATWAQYF	TGTGCCAGCAGCCAGGAGCCGGGACAGGCTACGTGGGCGCAGTATTTT
TRBV14	few	TRBJ2-6	15	NA	CASSQSRSGANVLTF	TGTGCCAGCAGCCAAAGCCGCTCTGGGGCCAACGTCCTGACTTTC
TRBV6-1	NA	TRBJ1-5	14	NA	CASSDNGGNQPQHF	TGTGCCAGCAGTGACAACGGAGGCAATCAGCCCCAGCATTTT
TRBV28	NA	TRBJ1-5	15	NA	CASSFSGGNNQPQHF	TGTGCCAGCAGTTTTTCCGGGGGTAACAATCAGCCCCAGCATTTT
TRBV28	few	TRBJ2-7	16	NA	CASSLWGLGSSYEQYF	TGTGCCAGCAGTTTATGGGGACTTGGGAGCTCCTACGAGCAGTACTTC
TRBV30	NA	TRBJ1-1	13	NA	CAWTASGNTEAFF	TGTGCCTGGACCGCTTCGGGGAACACTGAAGCTTTCTTT
TRBV12-2	NA	TRBJ2-5	16	NA	CASRLLWTGEVETQYF	TGTGCAAGTCGCTTACTCTGGACAGGGGAGGTGGAGACCCAGTACTTC
TRBV28	once	TRBJ2-7	15	NA	CASSSGSTVSYEQYF	TGTGCCAGCAGTTCCGGGTCGACGGTCTCCTACGAGCAGTACTTC
TRBV4-2	few	TRBJ1-1	15	NA	CASSQDWTEITEAFF	TGTGCCAGCAGCCAAGATTGGACAGAGATCACTGAAGCTTTCTTT
TRBV6-5	NA	TRBJ2-7	13	NA	CASGAGHYYEQYF	TGTGCCAGCGGAGCGGGACATTACTACGAGCAGTACTTC
TRBV27	few	TRBJ1-5	16	TRBD1	CASSLSPGQGDLPQHF	TGTGCCAGCAGTTTATCGCCGGGACAGGGGGATTTGCCCCAGCATTTT
TRBV5-4	few	TRBJ1-1	13	NA	CASSLVLNTEAFF	TGTGCCAGCAGCTTGGTGCTAAACACTGAAGCTTTCTTT
TRBV2	NA	TRBJ1-2	13	NA	CASSVRVSYGYTF	TGTGCCAGCAGCGTACGTGTGAGTTATGGCTACACCTTC
TRBV10-3	few	TRBJ2-3	14	NA	CAISTGSGTDTQYF	TGTGCCATCAGCACAGGGTCGGGCACAGATACGCAGTATTTT
TRBV12-5	NA	TRBJ2-5	16	TRBD1	CASGLSPTGGLETQYF	TGTGCTAGTGGTTTGTCCCCAACAGGGGGCCTAGAGACCCAGTACTTC
TRBV9	few	TRBJ2-5	16	TRBD2	CASSVGASGAQETQYF	TGTGCCAGCAGCGTAGGAGCTAGCGGGGCGCAAGAGACCCAGTACTTC